Presented here are 14 T cell receptor beta chains from one specimen sequenced in a study of post-analysis software for immune sequencing data. Notes on the study in general: The five TRBV segments detected at higher frequency in patients than in controls included TRBV5-6, TRBV5-1 and TRBV20-1.

Unique molecular identifiers were carried by the TCR beta cDNA libraries. Via MiXCR, TCRdb re-called the PCR reads, giving one row per CDR3 protein. The table has roughly 570,000 distinct CDR3 sequences, about a third seen once. These TCRs are of unknown antigen specificity. Sequences were obtained from blood. The receptors derive from a girl aged 2-17 years with multiple sclerosis.

This clonotype has a handful of counts. The J gene is TRBJ2-1, the V gene TRBV20-1, with 7 bases fitting TRBD2. The V gene end was trimmed by 6 bases and the J gene end by 7 bases; junction bases not matched to a gene: 12. This CDR3 is built from 14 residues. The V gene's germline CDR1 is DFQATT and CDR2 SNEGSKA (reference sequence). This CDR3 reads CSALTQRGRNEQFF. The CDR3 nucleotides read TGCAGTGCCTTGACCCAGCGGGGCCGGAATGAGCAGTTCTTC.

The rearrangement uses TRBV20-1 and TRBJ2-5, with TRBD2 matching over 13 bases. The V gene's germline CDR1 is DFQATT and CDR2 SNEGSKA (reference sequence). Trimming took 5 bases from V and 3 from J; bases not matched to a gene: 3. The CDR3 contains 14 residues. The CDR3 sequence is CSAPGTSGKETQYF. CDR3 DNA sequence: TGCAGTGCTCCCGGGACTAGCGGGAAAGAGACCCAGTACTTC.

This chain uses TRBV10-3 with TRBJ2-7, with 9 bases lining up with TRBD1. CDR1 ENHRY and CDR2 SYGVKD come from the germline V gene. V was pared by 5 bases and J by 2 bases, with 1 base of the junction left unmatched. The CDR3 has 13 residues. The CDR3 loop reads CAISRTGAYEQYF. The DNA of the CDR3 is TGTGCCATCAGTCGGACAGGGGCCTACGAGCAGTACTTC.

A few counts support this clonotype. The rearrangement links TRBV3-1 to TRBJ1-2; D remains unclear. The germline V and J ends were trimmed by 3 bases and 8 bases, with 13 bases remaining between them. Germline assignment: CDR1 LGHDT and CDR2 YNNKEL (reference sequence). There are 13 residues in the CDR3. The CDR3 DNA follows: TGTGCCAGCAGCCAGACCCTCTTGGGGGGCTACACCTTC. Protein product: CASSQTLLGGYTF.

This chain links TRBV20-1 with TRBJ1-2, with 9 bases fitting TRBD1. This CDR3 spans 12 amino acids. Germline V gene data show CDR1 as DFQATT and CDR2 as SNEGSKA (reference sequence). The V and J ends lost 4 bases and 8 bases, in that order; junction bases with no gene match: 5. This CDR3 is CSAKTGGLGYTF. In nucleotides, the CDR3 is TGCAGTGCTAAGACAGGGGGTTTGGGCTACACCTTC.

A few counts support this clonotype. The rearrangement uses TRBV12-3 or TRBV12-4 and TRBJ2-3; 10 bases map to TRBD2. The CDR3 loop spans 15 amino acids. V was pared by 4 bases and J by 10 bases, with 11 bases of the junction left unmatched. CDR3 sequence reads: CASSSLSGGAVSQYF. The DNA of the CDR3 is TGTGCCAGCAGTTCCTTGAGCGGGGGGGCCGTATCGCAGTATTTT.

The chain carries TRBV18 and TRBJ2-1; the D gene is possibly TRBD2 (5 bases). The CDR3 spans 12 residues. V gave up 0 bases and J gave up 10 bases, with 7 bases separating them. CDR1 is KGHSH, CDR2 LQKENI, per germline. The CDR3 nucleotides are TGTGCCAGCTCACCACCGACGGGGGAGCAGTTCTTC. Its protein is CASSPPTGEQFF.

This chain connects TRBV6-6 to TRBJ2-7, with D possibly matching TRBD1 (8 bases). Looked up from germline, CDR1 is MNHNY and CDR2 is SVGAGI (reference sequence). This CDR3 comprises 14 residues. The ends were cut back, 5 bases at V and 1 base at J, with 12 bases in the middle. Here the CDR3 reads CASSIQGGSYEQYF. CDR3 DNA: TGTGCCAGCAGTATACAGGGGGGGTCCTACGAGCAGTACTTC.

This clonotype occurred many times. This chain links TRBV7-3 with TRBJ2-3, with 13 bases fitting TRBD2. With V trimmed by 4 bases and J by 2 bases, 9 bases remained unmatched. CDR3 size: 18 residues. The germline V gene has CDR1 SGHTA and CDR2 FQGTGA. The CDR3: CASSSAPGLAGHTDTQYF. CDR3 DNA: TGTGCCAGCAGCTCCGCTCCGGGACTAGCGGGGCACACAGATACGCAGTATTTT.

This clonotype was seen a few times. The V call is TRBV5-5, the J call TRBJ2-5, with D unclear. The CDR3 loop spans 16 amino acids. Germline CDR1 and CDR2: SGHKS and YYEKEE (reference sequence). V shed 6 bases and J shed 5 bases, with 23 bases lying between them. The CDR3 bases are TGTGCCAGCAAAACCTCGGGCCCCTCTATTGCGGAGACCCAGTACTTC. This encodes CASKTSGPSIAETQYF.

This chain uses TRBV5-5 with TRBJ2-1, with 15 bases aligning to TRBD2. CDR3 size: 18 residues. The germline V gene has CDR1 SGHKS and CDR2 YYEKEE (reference sequence). The V segment lost 4 bases and the J segment 2 bases; nucleotides outside the gene matches: 7. In DNA, the CDR3 is TGTGCCAGCAGCCCCGGGGGACTAGCGGGGGGAGCCTACAATGAGCAGTTCTTC. It encodes CASSPGGLAGGAYNEQFF.

V gene TRBV10-3 combines with J gene TRBJ1-1; maybe TRBD1 (5 bases). CDR1 and CDR2 from the germline V gene are ENHRY and SYGVKD. This CDR3 has 16 amino acids. V lost 0 bases and J 5 bases, leaving 16 bases between the germline ends. The CDR3 loop is CAISESHGTGGTEAFF. CDR3 in DNA: TGTGCCATCAGTGAGTCGCATGGGACTGGGGGGACTGAAGCTTTCTTT.

J is TRBJ1-1 and V is TRBV3-1; TRBD1 matches at 11 bases. The CDR3 length is 14 residues. With V trimmed by 5 bases and J by 4 bases, 3 bases remained unmatched. Germline V gene data show CDR1 as LGHDT and CDR2 as YNNKEL (reference sequence). In DNA, the CDR3 is TGTGCCAGCAGCACCGGGACAGGGGGCACTGAAGCTTTCTTT. Protein: CASSTGTGGTEAFF.

This clonotype came up once. The chain employs TRBV19 and TRBJ2-7; D is unclear. CDR1 is LNHDA and CDR2 is SQIVND in the germline V gene (reference sequence). The CDR3 has 10 amino acids. V lost 8 bases, J lost 3 bases, and 5 bases lay in between. The CDR3, as DNA: TGTGCCAGTCTTTTCTACGAGCAGTACTTC. Translation: CASLFYEQYF.